A selection of T cell receptor beta chains follows, all from one sample in a study of blood T cell repertoires in COVID-19. Data came from immunoSEQ multiplex PCR; TCRdb stores just in-frame clones and leaves some out. The table lists tens of thousands of clones, roughly 90% of them singletons. Material for sequencing was peripheral blood. The receptors shown here come from a middle-aged man with COVID-19, enrolled during active disease. The CDR3 runs from the conserved cysteine through the conserved F or W. D genes are given only for firm matches. For some rows the clone size is stated as once, few or many, or as a class when expanded; others skip it.

d_call	v_call	j_call	clone_size	cdr3_nt	cdr3_aa
TRBD1	TRBV9	TRBJ1-2	NA	TGTGCCAGCAGCGTAGGCCCCACCGACAGGGGAGGGAATGGCTACACCTTC	CASSVGPTDRGGNGYTF
TRBD1	TRBV7-8	TRBJ1-1	NA	TGTGCCAGCAGCCGACAGGGTATCACTGAAGCTTTCTTT	CASSRQGITEAFF
TRBD2	TRBV15	TRBJ2-3	NA	TGTGCCACCAGCAGTCCGGGACTAGCGGGGAGAAGCACAGATACGCAGTATTTT	CATSSPGLAGRSTDTQYF
NA	TRBV5-4	TRBJ2-5	NA	TGTGCCAGCAGCTTACAGGGACCCAGTAGGGAGACCCAGTACTTC	CASSLQGPSRETQYF
TRBD2	TRBV30	TRBJ2-5	NA	TGTGCCTGGAGTGGGACTAGCAGGGCAGAGACCCAGTACTTC	CAWSGTSRAETQYF
TRBD1	TRBV6-5	TRBJ2-1	NA	TGTGCCAGCAGATACAGGGGGCGGGGAGACAATGAGCAGTTCTTC	CASRYRGRGDNEQFF
NA	TRBV23-1	TRBJ1-6	NA	TGCGCCAGCAGTCAATCGGGGCTCCTGAGCTCCTATAATTCACCCCTCCACTTT	CASSQSGLLSSYNSPLHF
TRBD1	TRBV13	TRBJ2-7	NA	TGTGCCAGCAGCTTAAGCAGGGGGACCTACGAGCAGTACTTC	CASSLSRGTYEQYF
TRBD1	TRBV5-5	TRBJ1-2	NA	TGTGCCAGCAGATTGTTGGATTCTCAGGGGGCCGTAGGAGGCTACACCTTC	CASRLLDSQGAVGGYTF
NA	TRBV6-5	TRBJ1-4	NA	TGTGCCAGCAGTTACTCCTTGGGGGCCCGTTCGTTGCTGTTTTTT	CASSYSLGARSLLFF
TRBD2	TRBV10-3	TRBJ2-5	NA	TGTGCCATCAGTGACTCTAGCGGGGGGGCGGTTGGGACCCAGTACTTC	CAISDSSGGAVGTQYF
NA	TRBV5-1	TRBJ1-1	once	TGCGCCAGCAGCTTACAGTCCTCGAACACTGAAGCTTTCTTT	CASSLQSSNTEAFF
TRBD2	TRBV19	TRBJ2-7	once	TGTGCCAGTAGTATAGGGGGAGGGTCCGAGCAGTACTTC	CASSIGGGSEQYF
NA	TRBV4-3	TRBJ2-1	NA	TGCGCCAGCAGCCAAGATGCGAGGGATCGGTACAATGAGCAGTTCTTC	CASSQDARDRYNEQFF
NA	TRBV19	TRBJ1-4	NA	TGTGCCAGTAGTATTACAGCAACTAATGAAAAACTGTTTTTT	CASSITATNEKLFF
TRBD1	TRBV27	TRBJ1-5	NA	TGTGCCAGCACCGCCGCCGGGACAGGGAATCAGCCCCAGCATTTT	CASTAAGTGNQPQHF
TRBD1	TRBV10-3	TRBJ1-6	NA	TGTGCCATCAGCCGGGACAGGGCTTTCGATTCACCCCTCCACTTT	CAISRDRAFDSPLHF
TRBD1	TRBV24-1	TRBJ2-7	NA	TGTGCCACCAGTGGCGGCGGGACAGGGATCTACGAGCAGTACTTC	CATSGGGTGIYEQYF
NA	TRBV6-1	TRBJ2-1	NA	TGTGCCAGCAGTGAACGGGGGGAGCAGTTCTTC	CASSERGEQFF
TRBD1	TRBV4-1	TRBJ2-1	NA	TGCGCCAGCAGCCCGCACAGGGGGTCCTACAATGAGCAGTTCTTC	CASSPHRGSYNEQFF
TRBD1	TRBV9	TRBJ2-1	NA	TGTGCCAGCAGCGTAAGGGGGACAGATTTGGACAATGAGCAGTTCTTC	CASSVRGTDLDNEQFF
NA	TRBV11-3	TRBJ2-5	NA	TGTGCCAGCAGCTTAGGAGACACCAAAGAGACCCAGTACTTC	CASSLGDTKETQYF
NA	TRBV5-1	TRBJ1-3	few	TGCGCCAGCAGTCTCCAAGGACAATTCTCTGGAAACACCATATATTTT	CASSLQGQFSGNTIYF
NA	TRBV6-1	TRBJ1-4	NA	TGTGCCAGCAGTGAAGTTGGGGCTTGGGAAAAACTGTTTTTT	CASSEVGAWEKLFF
TRBD1	TRBV24-1	TRBJ1-2	NA	TGTGCCACCAGTGACACCCGGGACAGCTATGGCTACACCTTC	CATSDTRDSYGYTF
NA	TRBV9	TRBJ2-3	NA	TGTGCCAGCAGCGTAGAACTAAACACAGATACGCAGTATTTT	CASSVELNTDTQYF
TRBD2	TRBV19	TRBJ2-7	NA	TGTGCCAGTAAAGCTAGCGGGGTGTACGAGCAGTACTTC	CASKASGVYEQYF
TRBD1	TRBV12-3/TRBV12-4	TRBJ1-6	NA	TGTGCCAGCAGGGGACAGGTTAATTCACCCCTCCACTTT	CASRGQVNSPLHF
TRBD1	TRBV5-1	TRBJ2-7	NA	TGCGCCAGCAGCTCTACAGGGGTCGAGCAGTACTTC	CASSSTGVEQYF
TRBD1	TRBV11-2	TRBJ2-3	few	TGTGCCAGCAGCAAAACAGGGGGAAGCACAGATACGCAGTATTTT	CASSKTGGSTDTQYF
TRBD1	TRBV11-1	TRBJ1-6	NA	TGTGCCAGCAGCTACCGAGGACAGGGGGATAATTCACCCCTCCACTTT	CASSYRGQGDNSPLHF
NA	TRBV10-3	TRBJ2-5	NA	TGTGCCATCAGTCAGCAAGAGACCCAGTACTTC	CAISQQETQYF
NA	TRBV5-4	TRBJ2-5	few	TGTGCCAGCAGCCAAAACGCCGGGTCTCAAGAGACCCAGTACTTC	CASSQNAGSQETQYF
TRBD1	TRBV25-1	TRBJ1-2	NA	TGTGCCAGCAGTGGTACAGGGGGCTTGAGCGGCTACACCTTC	CASSGTGGLSGYTF
TRBD1	TRBV7-9	TRBJ1-1	NA	TGTGCCAGCAGCACAGGACAGGGGGTGTCGATTTTCTTT	CASSTGQGVSIFF
NA	TRBV19	TRBJ1-1	once	TGTGCCAGTAGTATAGGAGGGAACACTGAAGCTTTCTTT	CASSIGGNTEAFF
NA	TRBV27	TRBJ1-5	once	TGTGCCAGCAGTTCAGGGGATCGTGGCAATCAGCCCCAGCATTTT	CASSSGDRGNQPQHF
NA	TRBV7-9	TRBJ2-2	medium-sized	TGTGCCAGCAGCTTCGGGTTAGGAGCCGGGGAGCTGTTTTTT	CASSFGLGAGELFF
TRBD1	TRBV9	TRBJ1-4	NA	TGTGCCAGCAGCGGTGGGGCGACAGGGGGAAATGAAAAACTGTTTTTT	CASSGGATGGNEKLFF
TRBD1	TRBV7-9	TRBJ1-1	NA	TGTGCCAGCAGCTCCCCAGGGGGCACTGAAGCTTTCTTT	CASSSPGGTEAFF